This T cell receptor beta chain was identified during a study of cytomegalovirus exposure and HLA in healthy donors. The study ran its PCR with 60 Vbeta and 13 Jbeta primers. Repertoires were generated with immunoSEQ multiplex PCR, while TCRdb's copy carries only in-frame clones and drops some. The table lists about 50,000 clones. Germline assignment: CDR1 LNHNV and CDR2 YYDKDF (reference sequence). The CDR3 covers 14 residues. The receptor was isolated from a man aged 18 to 29 in good health and CMV-seropositive. V is TRBV15 and J is TRBJ2-5; 8 positions match TRBD1. Gene TRBJ2-7 matches the end of the DNA better, so the J call may be wrong. Material for sequencing was PBMCs. CDR3 region: CATSRAGGGYEQYF. CDR3 sequence (DNA): TGTGCCACCAGCCGGGCAGGGGGCGGCTACGAGCAGTACTTC.